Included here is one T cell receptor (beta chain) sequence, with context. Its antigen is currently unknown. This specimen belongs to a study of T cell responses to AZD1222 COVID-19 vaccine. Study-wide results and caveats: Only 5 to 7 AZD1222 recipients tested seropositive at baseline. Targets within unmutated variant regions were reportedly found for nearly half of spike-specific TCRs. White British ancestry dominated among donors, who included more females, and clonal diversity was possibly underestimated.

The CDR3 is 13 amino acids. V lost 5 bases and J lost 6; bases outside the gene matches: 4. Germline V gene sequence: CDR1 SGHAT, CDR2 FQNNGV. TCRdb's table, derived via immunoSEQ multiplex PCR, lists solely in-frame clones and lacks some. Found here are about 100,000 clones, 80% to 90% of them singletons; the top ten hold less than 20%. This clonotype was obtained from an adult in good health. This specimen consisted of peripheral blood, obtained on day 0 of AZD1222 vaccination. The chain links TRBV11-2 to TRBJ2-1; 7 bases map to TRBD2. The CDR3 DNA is TGTGCCAGCAGCGTGCGGGAGTTCAATGAGCAGTTCTTC. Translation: CASSVREFNEQFF.